The clone carrying this T cell receptor (beta chain) was detected only a few times. Its antigen remains unknown. In germline, CDR1 is SGHRS, CDR2 YFSETQ. The CDR3 sequence is 17 residues long. Trimming cost V 0 bases and J 1 base; bases outside gene matches: 6. This sample was taken from a study of early T cells in non-severe SARS-CoV-2 infection. The wider study: Bulk RNA from unsorted whole blood was sequenced; chains were unpaired. Findings and limits, study-wide: There was a bias toward anti-spike CD8 responses in VDJdb matching, which missed private and CD4 specificities.

Unique molecular identifiers (one per individual cDNA molecule) were attached. MiXCR, run by TCRdb on the 5' RACE reads, gives a single entry per CDR3 protein. This table has about 80,000 distinct CDR3 sequences, 8.5% to 10% appearing once. This TCR derives from an adult who was a healthcare worker with PCR-confirmed SARS-CoV-2 infection or an uninfected control (not recorded which). V and J are TRBV5-1 and TRBJ2-3; 9 bases are shared with TRBD2. The sequenced material came from whole blood. The CDR3 protein is CASSLATAGGGTDTQYF. The DNA for the CDR3 is TGCGCCAGCAGCTTGGCCACAGCGGGAGGTGGCACAGATACGCAGTATTTT.